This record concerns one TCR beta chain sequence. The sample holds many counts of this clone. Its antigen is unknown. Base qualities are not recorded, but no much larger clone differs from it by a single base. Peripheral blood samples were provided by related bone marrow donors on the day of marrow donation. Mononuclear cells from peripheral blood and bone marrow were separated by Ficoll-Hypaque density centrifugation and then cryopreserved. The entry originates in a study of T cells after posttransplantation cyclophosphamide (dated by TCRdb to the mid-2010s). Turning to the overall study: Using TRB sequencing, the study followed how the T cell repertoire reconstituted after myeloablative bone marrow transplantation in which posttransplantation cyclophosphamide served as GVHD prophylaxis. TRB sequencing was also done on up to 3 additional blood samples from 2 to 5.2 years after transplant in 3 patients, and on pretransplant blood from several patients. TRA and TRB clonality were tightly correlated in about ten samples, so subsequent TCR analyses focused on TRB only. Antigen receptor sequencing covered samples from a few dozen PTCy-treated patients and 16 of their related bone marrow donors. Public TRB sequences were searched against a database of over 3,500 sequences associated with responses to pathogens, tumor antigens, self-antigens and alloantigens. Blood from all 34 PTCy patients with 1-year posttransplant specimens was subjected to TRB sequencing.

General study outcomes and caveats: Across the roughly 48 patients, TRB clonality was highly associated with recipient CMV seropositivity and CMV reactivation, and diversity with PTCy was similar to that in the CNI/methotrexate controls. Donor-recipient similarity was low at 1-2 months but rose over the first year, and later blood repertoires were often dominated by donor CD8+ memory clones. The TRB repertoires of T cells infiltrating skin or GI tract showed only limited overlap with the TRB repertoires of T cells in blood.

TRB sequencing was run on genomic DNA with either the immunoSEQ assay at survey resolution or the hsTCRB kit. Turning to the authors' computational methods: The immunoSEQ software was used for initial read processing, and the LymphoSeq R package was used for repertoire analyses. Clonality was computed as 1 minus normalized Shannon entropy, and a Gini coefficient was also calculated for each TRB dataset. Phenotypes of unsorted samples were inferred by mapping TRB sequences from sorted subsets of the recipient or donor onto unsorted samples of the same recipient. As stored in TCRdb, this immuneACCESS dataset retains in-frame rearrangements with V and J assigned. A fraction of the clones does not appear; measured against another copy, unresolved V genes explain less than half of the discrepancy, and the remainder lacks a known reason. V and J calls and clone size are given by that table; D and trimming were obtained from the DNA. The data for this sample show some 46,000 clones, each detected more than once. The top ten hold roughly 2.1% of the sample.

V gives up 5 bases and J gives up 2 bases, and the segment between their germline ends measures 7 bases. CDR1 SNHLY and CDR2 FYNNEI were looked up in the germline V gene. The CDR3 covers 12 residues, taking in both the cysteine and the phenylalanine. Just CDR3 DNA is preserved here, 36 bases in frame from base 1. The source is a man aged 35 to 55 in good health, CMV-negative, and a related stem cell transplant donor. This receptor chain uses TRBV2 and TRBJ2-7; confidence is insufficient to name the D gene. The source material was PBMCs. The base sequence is TGTGCCAGCAGTCGTGGCCCCTACGAGCAGTACTTC. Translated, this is CASSRGPYEQYF.